This section outlines one TCR beta chain sequence together with its context. The antigen remains unidentified. This specimen comes from a study of T cell responses to AZD1222 COVID-19 vaccine. The germline V gene encodes CDR1 SGHRS and CDR2 YFSETQ. The CDR3 covers 12 residues. Trimming took 0 bases from V and 8 from J, leaving 6 bases between them. TCRdb's copy holds only in-frame clones and misses some; the assay was immunoSEQ multiplex PCR. The repertoire includes approximately 120,000 clones, 80% to 90% of them detected once, and 3.5% to 5% sits in the top ten. General study results and limits: Most donors were white British, females outnumbered males, and clonal diversity was possibly underestimated. The study reported that nearly half of spike-specific TCRs target unmutated variant regions. Receipt of two AZD1222 doses was followed by a rise in Spike-specific TCR breadth and depth.

Sequences were derived from peripheral blood, sampled on day 0 of AZD1222 vaccination. This chain links TRBV5-1 with TRBJ2-4; possibly TRBD1 for D (5 bases). This TCR was sampled from an adult in good health. The CDR3 protein is CASSLGRDIQYF. CDR3 coding DNA: TGCGCCAGCAGCTTGGGCAGGGACATTCAGTACTTC.